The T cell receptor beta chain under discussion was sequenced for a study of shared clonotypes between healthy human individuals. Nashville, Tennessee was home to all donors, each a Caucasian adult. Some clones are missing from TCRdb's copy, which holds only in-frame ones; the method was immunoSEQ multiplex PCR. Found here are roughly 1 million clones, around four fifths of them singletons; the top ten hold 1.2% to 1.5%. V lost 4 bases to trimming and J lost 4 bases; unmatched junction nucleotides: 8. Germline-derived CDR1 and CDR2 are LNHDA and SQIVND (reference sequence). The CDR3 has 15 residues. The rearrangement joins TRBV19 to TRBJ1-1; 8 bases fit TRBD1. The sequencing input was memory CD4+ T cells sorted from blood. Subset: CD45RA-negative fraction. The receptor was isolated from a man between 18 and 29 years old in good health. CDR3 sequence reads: CASSTQGAPSTEAFF. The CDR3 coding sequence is TGTGCCAGTAGTACCCAGGGGGCGCCTTCCACTGAAGCTTTCTTT.